These 30 T cell receptor beta chains share one sample of origin, sequenced in a study of regulatory T cells in long-lasting Graves disease. Building the TCR beta libraries relied on iRepertoire HTBI primers, and CDR3 regions underwent Arm-PCR. Via MiXCR, TCRdb re-called the multiplex PCR reads, giving one row per CDR3 protein. The repertoire has roughly 400,000 distinct CDR3 sequences, about a fifth of them found once; the top ten carry around 21%. Documented time point: persistent/refractory GD, antithyroid drugs over 5 years with positive TRAb. Extracted PBMC RNA gave rise to the TCR library. This sample comprised peripheral blood mononuclear cells (PBMCs), obtained when the disease was refractory, from a patient treated with antithyroid drugs. The receptors were gathered from a female donor with Graves disease.

This clonotype was observed a few times. The chain is built from TRBV10-2 and TRBJ2-5; D remains unclear. The ends were cut back, 2 bases at V and 6 bases at J, with 7 bases in the middle. Per germline, CDR1 WSHSY and CDR2 SAAADI. This CDR3 region has 12 residues. The CDR3 sequence: CASSEVLKTQYF. CDR3 DNA sequence: TGCGCCAGCAGTGAGGTTCTTAAGACCCAGTACTTC.

This clonotype was seen at least ten times. The chain combines TRBV10-2 with TRBJ1-1, with a tentative D call TRBD1 (5 bases). CDR3 size: 16 residues. The germline gives CDR1 WSHSY, CDR2 SAAADI. Deletions cut 0 bases from V and 3 bases from J, with 14 bases between. The CDR3 protein is CASSESGRKRDTEAFF. The CDR3 DNA is TGCGCCAGCAGTGAGTCGGGACGGAAGAGGGACACTGAAGCTTTCTTT.

The rearrangement uses TRBV7-2 and TRBJ2-1; TRBD1 agrees at 7 bases. Germline V gene sequence: CDR1 SGHTA, CDR2 FQGNSA. This CDR3 is built from 15 residues. Germline trimming cut 5 bases from V and 2 bases from J; bases unmatched to any gene: 6. This chain's CDR3 is CASSRSGTAYNEQFF. The CDR3 region has the DNA TGTGCCAGCAGCCGTTCCGGGACAGCCTACAATGAGCAGTTCTTC.

Ten or more counts support this clonotype. V is TRBV27 and J is TRBJ1-1; the D gene is possibly TRBD1 (5 bases). Deletions cut 8 bases from V and 1 base from J, with 11 bases between. The CDR3 consists of 13 residues. In germline, CDR1 is MNHEY, CDR2 SMNVEV (reference sequence). The CDR3 DNA reads as TGTGCCAGCCGTCGGGGACCGAACACTGAAGCTTTCTTT. It yields the protein CASRRGPNTEAFF.

The chain uses TRBV11-2 and TRBJ2-7; D gene uncertain. This CDR3 is built from 14 residues. Per the germline V gene, CDR1 is SGHAT and CDR2 is FQNNGV. Trimming removed 2 bases from V and 7 bases from J, with 15 bases in between. DNA for the CDR3: TGTGCCAGCAGCTTAATGGACGCCCCCGGAGAGCAGTACTTC. Its translation is CASSLMDAPGEQYF. The full variable domain, with the rest looked up from reference TRBV11-2 and TRBJ2-7, is EAGVAQSPRYKIIEKRQSVAFWCNPISGHATLYWYQQILGQGPKLLIQFQNNGVVDDSQLPKDRFSAERLKGVDSTLKIQPAKLEDSAVYLCASSLMDAPGEQYFGPGTRLTVT.

This clonotype was detected only a few times. The genes are TRBV20-1 and TRBJ2-7; 8 bases map to TRBD1. Germline CDR1 and CDR2: DFQATT and SNEGSKA (reference sequence). J was trimmed by 0 bases and V by 6 bases; bases with no gene match: 4. This CDR3 contains 13 residues. The CDR3 DNA reads as TGCAGTGCGCTGGACAGGGCCTCCTACGAGCAGTACTTC. Translated, it gives CSALDRASYEQYF.

This clonotype was observed a single time. This chain uses TRBV28 with TRBJ2-3; no clear D gene. From germline, CDR1 is MDHEN and CDR2 SYDVKM. The CDR3 extends over 12 amino acids. The V gene lost 6 bases and the J gene lost 2 bases, with 6 bases spanning the gap. The CDR3 DNA is TGTGCCAGCAGACCCTTCACAGATACGCAGTATTTT. It is translated as CASRPFTDTQYF. The whole variable domain, filled in from reference TRBV28 and TRBJ2-3, reads DVKVTQSSRYLVKRTGEKVFLECVQDMDHENMFWYRQDPGLGLRLIYFSYDVKMKEKGDIPEGYSVSREKKERFSLILESASTNQTSMYLCASRPFTDTQYFGPGTRLTVL.

This clonotype was detected ten times or more. The genes are TRBV2 and TRBJ2-7; maybe TRBD1 (5 bases). Trimming left V 6 bases short and J 4 bases short, with 13 bases between. This CDR3 region has 13 residues. The germline V gene encodes CDR1 SNHLY and CDR2 FYNNEI. The CDR3, as DNA: TGTGCCAGCAGAGACCCAGACAGTTACGAGCAGTACTTC. It translates to CASRDPDSYEQYF.

This clonotype was seen only a few times. The chain joins TRBV15 to TRBJ1-1; no firm D call. Per germline, CDR1 LNHNV and CDR2 YYDKDF (reference sequence). V was clipped by 5 bases and J by 11 bases, with 18 bases between them. The CDR3 loop spans 13 amino acids. CDR3: CATSEITPPAAFF. The CDR3 coding sequence is TGTGCCACCAGCGAAATTACTCCCCCCGCGGCTTTCTTT.

This clonotype was detected a few times. The rearrangement links TRBV12-3 or TRBV12-4 to TRBJ1-1, with D perhaps matching TRBD1 (6 bases). The V and J ends lost 7 bases and 3 bases respectively, with 9 bases between them. The CDR3 contains 12 residues. CDR3 DNA: TGTGCCAGCACCCAGGGGTACACTGAAGCTTTCTTT. This codes for CASTQGYTEAFF.

V and J are TRBV20-1 and TRBJ2-7; D is ambiguous. With 3 bases removed from V and 3 bases from J, the gap between germline ends came to 6 bases. This CDR3 has 11 amino acids. CDR1 and CDR2 from the germline V gene are DFQATT and SNEGSKA (reference sequence). CDR3 sequence (DNA): TGCAGTGCTAGCAGCAGCTACGAGCAGTACTTC. Translating gives CSASSSYEQYF.

A word on this clonotype: This may stem from a read error, because a much larger clone lies one nucleotide away. The gene calls are TRBV6-5 and TRBJ2-5, with D possibly TRBD1 on 6 matching bases. V dropped 0 bases and J dropped 7 bases, with 18 bases sitting between them. Per the germline V gene, CDR1 is MNHEY and CDR2 is SVGAGI. This CDR3 comprises 16 residues. The CDR3 bases are TGTGCCAGCAGTTACTCATGGGGCAGGGGTGGAGGGACCCAGTACTTC. This gives the protein CASSYSWGRGGGTQYF.

The table lists this clonotype with a few counts. This rearrangement joins TRBV6-1 to TRBJ2-7; tentative D call: TRBD2 (5 bases). Trimming took off 8 bases at V and 7 bases at J, with 12 bases between the two ends. This CDR3 comprises 11 residues. Germline values: CDR1 MNHNS, CDR2 SASEGT. The CDR3 DNA sequence: TGTGCCAGCGGGGAGAATGGGGAGCAGTACTTC. Protein product: CASGENGEQYF.

The V and J genes are TRBV7-9 and TRBJ2-7; 9 positions match TRBD1. The CDR3 has 13 residues. Germline assignment: CDR1 SEHNR and CDR2 FQNEAQ (reference sequence). In DNA, the CDR3 is TGTACGTCGGCTGGACAGGGGTCGTACGAGCAGTACTTC. Translation: CTSAGQGSYEQYF.

This clonotype occurred a few times. This chain uses TRBV5-1 with TRBJ1-5; the D is unclear. The V and J ends lost 5 bases and 6 bases respectively, with 12 bases between them. Germline V gene sequence: CDR1 SGHRS, CDR2 YFSETQ. The length of the CDR3 is 13 residues. CDR3 DNA sequence: TGCGCCAGCAGGGAGGGAGATAGTCAGCCCCAGCATTTT. Protein sequence: CASREGDSQPQHF.

This clonotype turned up a few times. The V gene is TRBV19, the J gene TRBJ2-7; 7 bases are a match to TRBD1. The germline V gene has CDR1 LNHDA and CDR2 SQIVND (reference sequence). V gave up 6 bases and J gave up 5 bases; unmatched junction bases: 10. The CDR3 sequence is 14 residues long. CDR3 bases: TGTGCCAGTAGCGAAAGGGGGCTGGGCGACGAGCAGTACTTC. This encodes CASSERGLGDEQYF.

This chain joins TRBV5-6 and TRBJ2-1; possible D gene TRBD1, 6 bases. Germline CDR1 reads SGHDT; CDR2 reads YYEEEE. The CDR3 runs to 17 residues. With 1 base removed from V and 4 bases from J, the gap between germline ends came to 18 bases. The CDR3 region has the DNA TGTGCCAGCAGCTTGCCCCTGGGGGCAGGGGATTACAATGAGCAGTTCTTC. Its protein is CASSLPLGAGDYNEQFF.

Regarding this clonotype: This may come from a read error, since a much larger clone is one base off. The chain recombines TRBV3-1 with TRBJ2-1; the D gene is possibly TRBD2 (6 bases). Germline CDR1 and CDR2: LGHDT and YNNKEL (reference sequence). The CDR3 is 16 residues long. Trimming pared 0 bases from V and 5 bases from J, leaving 14 bases between. The CDR3 here is CASSQDPGLSNNEQFF. CDR3 bases: TGTGCCAGCAGCCAAGATCCGGGACTGAGTAACAATGAGCAGTTCTTC.

The gene calls are TRBV7-2 and TRBJ2-6; 7 bases match TRBD2. Germline V gives CDR1 SGHTA, CDR2 FQGNSA. V gave up 1 base and J gave up 4 bases; unmatched junction bases: 7. The CDR3 has 17 residues. The CDR3 coding sequence is TGTGCCAGCAGCTTAGAGGCGGCGGGAGTCGGGGCCAACGTCCTGACTTTC. This gives the protein CASSLEAAGVGANVLTF.

This clonotype has at least ten counts. The chain uses TRBV28 and TRBJ2-7; 11 bases align to TRBD1. CDR1 MDHEN and CDR2 SYDVKM come from the germline V gene. Trimming cost V 6 bases and J 1 base; bases outside gene matches: 8. The CDR3 runs 16 residues. CDR3 loop: CASSPTGTGGSYEQYF. DNA for the CDR3: TGTGCCAGCAGCCCGACCGGGACAGGGGGATCCTACGAGCAGTACTTC.

This clonotype was recorded a few times. The CDR3 nucleotides read TGTGCCAGCTCAGCTATACTAGCGGGAGAAAACGAGCAGTACTTC. This sequence encodes CASSAILAGENEQYF. The chain is built from TRBV18 and TRBJ2-7; 11 bases match TRBD2. Germline CDR1 and CDR2: KGHSH and LQKENI. The CDR3 sequence is 15 residues long. V shed 5 bases and J 5 bases; nucleotides not matched to a gene: 8. Looking up the rest from reference TRBV18 and TRBJ2-7 gives the full variable domain: NAGVMQNPRHLVRRRGQEARLRCSPMKGHSHVYWYRQLPEEGLKFMVYLQKENIIDESGMPKERFSAEFPKEGPSILRIQQVVRGDSAAYFCASSAILAGENEQYFGPGTRLTVT.

This clonotype was detected only a few times. This chain connects TRBV5-6 to TRBJ1-5, with 8 bases matching TRBD1. CDR1 SGHDT and CDR2 YYEEEE come from the germline V gene. CDR3 length: 15 amino acids. V dropped 0 bases and J dropped 6; count of bases not matched to a gene: 5. CDR3: CASSLGQGITQPQHF. The CDR3 DNA follows: TGTGCCAGCAGCTTGGGACAGGGGATTACTCAGCCCCAGCATTTT. Full variable domain (outside the CDR3, taken from reference TRBV5-6 and TRBJ1-5): DAGVTQSPTHLIKTRGQQVTLRCSPKSGHDTVSWYQQALGQGPQFIFQYYEEEERQRGNFPDRFSGHQFPNYSSELNVNALLLGDSALYLCASSLGQGITQPQHFGDGTRLSIL.

At least ten counts were recorded for this clonotype. The chain couples TRBV30 to TRBJ2-5, with D uncertain. Trimming pared 8 bases from V and 3 bases from J, leaving 10 bases between. The CDR3 sequence is 11 residues long. From germline, CDR1 is GTSNPN and CDR2 SVGIG (reference sequence). The CDR3 sequence: CATNQKETQYF. The CDR3 coding sequence is TGTGCCACCAACCAGAAAGAGACCCAGTACTTC.

A remark on this clonotype: Its ends do not fully match the called genes, so a read error is possible. The rearrangement uses TRBV12-3 or TRBV12-4 and TRBJ2-2; 8 bases agree with TRBD2. The CDR3 has 15 residues. This chain's CDR3 is CASSLAGGNTRELFF. DNA for the CDR3: TGTGCCAGCAGCCTGGCGGGGGGTAACACCAGGGAGCTGTTTTTT.

This clonotype was observed a handful of times. The rearrangement links TRBV7-9 to TRBJ2-5; D is unresolved. V dropped 2 bases and J dropped 4 bases, with 8 bases sitting between them. CDR3 size: 13 residues. The V gene's germline CDR1 is SEHNR and CDR2 FQNEAQ (reference sequence). The CDR3 DNA reads as TGTGCCAGCAGCTTATCAGAGAGAGAGACCCAGTACTTC. It codes for CASSLSERETQYF.

This clonotype has more than one count but fewer than ten. This sequence joins TRBV7-9 and TRBJ2-2; D ambiguous. The germline CDR1 and CDR2 sequences are SEHNR and FQNEAQ (reference sequence). Trimming left V 1 base short and J 6 bases short, with 3 bases between. The CDR3 is made up of 12 amino acids. The CDR3 loop reads CASSLVSGELFF. The CDR3 region has the DNA TGTGCCAGCAGCTTAGTATCCGGGGAGCTGTTTTTT.

This clonotype has at least ten counts. The J gene is TRBJ2-7, the V gene TRBV12-3 or TRBV12-4, with 12 bases aligning to TRBD2. The CDR3 contains 14 residues. After removal of 6 bases from V and 7 bases from J, the junction contained 7 bases not matched to a gene. CDR3 in DNA: TGTGCCAGCAGCTCGCTAGCGGGAGGGGGGGAGCAGTACTTC. It specifies CASSSLAGGGEQYF.

J is TRBJ2-5 and V is TRBV20-1; TRBD2 aligns across 16 bases. Germline V gene sequence: CDR1 DFQATT, CDR2 SNEGSKA (reference sequence). This CDR3 contains 16 residues. V gave up 4 bases and J gave up 4 bases; unmatched junction bases: 6. The CDR3 bases are TGCAGTGCTATAGGGACTAGCGGGAGGGCCCGAGAGACCCAGTACTTC. Translation: CSAIGTSGRARETQYF.

This clonotype was seen ten or more times. The chain is built from TRBV7-9 and TRBJ2-5; a possible D gene is TRBD1 (5 bases). V was pared by 3 bases and J by 1 base, with 15 bases between. Looked up from germline, CDR1 is SEHNR and CDR2 is FQNEAQ (reference sequence). The CDR3 consists of 16 residues. The CDR3 DNA reads as TGTGCCAGCAGCTTTGGGGCGGAACACAGCCAAGAGACCCAGTACTTC. Its protein product is CASSFGAEHSQETQYF.

The rearrangement joins TRBV2 to TRBJ2-5; D not certain. The CDR3 consists of 14 residues. Germline assignment: CDR1 SNHLY and CDR2 FYNNEI. Trimming removed 3 bases from V and 4 bases from J, with 12 bases in between. The CDR3 region is CASSDGANRETQYF. The CDR3 DNA reads as TGTGCCAGCAGTGACGGCGCCAACCGAGAGACCCAGTACTTC.